Below, 8 T cell receptor beta chains from the same sample are listed, as sequenced in a study of T cell repertoires in cytomegalovirus infection. One entry per CDR3 protein results from TCRdb running MiXCR on the reads. This table has approximately 500,000 distinct CDR3 sequences, more than 30% appearing once. The antigens of these receptors remain unknown. The sequences come from cultured PBMCs, collected from culture after CMV antigen stimulation. The receptors stem from a human donor in good health (CMV status not recorded). Some clones in this sample may be carry-over from other donors' samples.

The chain is built from TRBV12-5 and TRBJ2-1; D may match TRBD1 or TRBD2 (5 bases each). V dropped 0 bases and J dropped 8 bases, with 20 bases sitting between them. CDR1 is LGHNT, CDR2 FRNRAP, per germline. The CDR3 is 17 residues long. This CDR3 reads CASGLVITGGRLDEQFF. Here the CDR3 DNA reads TGTGCTAGTGGTTTGGTAATCACAGGAGGCCGGTTGGATGAGCAGTTCTTC.

The V call is TRBV6-6, the J call TRBJ2-3, with D possibly TRBD2 on 6 matching bases. Between the trimmed V and J ends, which lost 0 bases and 5 bases, there was a span of 18 bases. Germline V gives CDR1 MNHNY, CDR2 SVGAGI (reference sequence). The CDR3 totals 17 residues. CDR3 sequence (DNA): TGTGCCAGCAGTTACTCGAAAGCGACTAGTCTTGTAGATACGCAGTATTTT. Protein sequence: CASSYSKATSLVDTQYF.

This chain connects TRBV29-1 to TRBJ1-2, with D hard to call. Germline-derived CDR1 and CDR2 are SQVTM and ANQGSEA. Trimming left V 5 bases short and J 7 bases short, with 17 bases between. The CDR3 has 13 amino acids. The CDR3 nucleotides read TGCAGCGTTTTTATCTGGGAGTCTCGTGGCTACACCTTC. The encoded protein is CSVFIWESRGYTF. The full variable domain, rest sourced from reference TRBV29-1 and TRBJ1-2, is SAVISQKPSRDICQRGTSLTIQCQVDSQVTMMFWYRQQPGQSLTLIATANQGSEATYESGFVIDKFPISRPNLTFSTLTVSNMSPEDSSIYLCSVFIWESRGYTFGSGTRLTVV.

The chain is built from TRBV5-8 and TRBJ1-4; 7 bases map to TRBD1. CDR1 and CDR2 (germline): SGHTS, YDEGEE. This CDR3 is 15 amino acids long. Trimming cost V 0 bases and J 5 bases; bases outside gene matches: 4. CDR3: CASSLGGQRNEKLFF. In DNA form, the CDR3 reads TGTGCCAGCAGCTTGGGGGGACAGCGGAATGAAAAACTGTTTTTT.

This chain joins TRBV4-1 and TRBJ1-1, with D uncertain. Germline CDR1 is MGHRA and CDR2 is YSYEKL. There are 15 residues in the CDR3. V was shortened by 5 bases and J by 0 bases, with 13 bases between the two germline ends. CDR3 loop: CASSSPGRLNTEAFF. CDR3 sequence (DNA): TGCGCCAGCAGCTCCCCAGGACGTCTGAACACTGAAGCTTTCTTT.

A few counts support this clonotype. The genes are TRBV7-2 and TRBJ2-1; D may be TRBD2 (5 bases). The CDR3 consists of 13 residues. CDR1 and CDR2 (germline): SGHTA, FQGNSA. Trimming took off 7 bases at V and 1 base at J, with 8 bases between the two ends. The CDR3 bases are TGTGCCAGCAAAGAGGGATCCTACAATGAGCAGTTCTTC. Its protein product is CASKEGSYNEQFF.

This clonotype was detected a few times. V is TRBV6-2 or TRBV6-3 and J is TRBJ2-3; 9 bases match TRBD1. CDR1 is MNHEY, CDR2 SVGEGT, per germline. After removal of 6 bases from V and 1 base from J, the junction contained 17 bases not matched to a gene. This CDR3 has 19 residues. Written as DNA, the CDR3 is TGTGCCAGCAGACGACGAGGGACAGGGCCACGGGGTGGCACAGATACGCAGTATTTT. Encoded protein: CASRRRGTGPRGGTDTQYF.

The V gene is TRBV28, the J gene TRBJ2-1; tentatively, D is TRBD2 (6 bases). Looked up from germline, CDR1 is MDHEN and CDR2 is SYDVKM. The CDR3 totals 15 residues. V was clipped by 3 bases and J by 4 bases, with 13 bases between them. In DNA, the CDR3 is TGTGCCAGCAGTTTGAAGGGACTGCAATACAATGAGCAGTTCTTC. Residues: CASSLKGLQYNEQFF.